This TCR beta chain appears in the sequencing data of a study of Ad26.COV2.S vaccination and SARS-CoV-2 variants. Study at large: Ad26.COV2.S arm of COV1001 included the donor. The authors gave Ad26.COV2.S intramuscularly, either once or twice 56 days apart.

Assay: immunoSEQ multiplex PCR; the TCRdb copy retains only in-frame clones and omits some. Of about 680,000 clones listed, 80% to 90% were seen once; the top ten hold around 1.4%. Stated treatment: some 19 received Ad26.COV2.S at low or high dose, single or two shots; five or six received placebo; per-sample allocation not given. Sampling happened 63 days after the first vaccine or placebo injection. This adult donor, from Boston, was 18-55 years old. An Ad26 vector expressing Wuhan-strain SARS-CoV-2 spike served as the vaccine. The material sequenced was peripheral blood, taken in a trial of Ad26.COV2.S vaccine versus placebo. This TCR came from a person aged 18 to 59 who received the Ad26.COV2.S COVID-19 vaccine or a placebo.

The CDR3 DNA follows: TGTGCCAGCAGCTCACTGCAGGAGGGAGCTTTCTTT. This translates into CASSSLQEGAFF. The chain links TRBV7-9 to TRBJ1-1; no clear D gene. V was trimmed by 4 bases and J by 10 bases, leaving 13 bases between them. Germline CDR1 SEHNR, CDR2 FQNEAQ (reference sequence). The CDR3 is 12 amino acids.